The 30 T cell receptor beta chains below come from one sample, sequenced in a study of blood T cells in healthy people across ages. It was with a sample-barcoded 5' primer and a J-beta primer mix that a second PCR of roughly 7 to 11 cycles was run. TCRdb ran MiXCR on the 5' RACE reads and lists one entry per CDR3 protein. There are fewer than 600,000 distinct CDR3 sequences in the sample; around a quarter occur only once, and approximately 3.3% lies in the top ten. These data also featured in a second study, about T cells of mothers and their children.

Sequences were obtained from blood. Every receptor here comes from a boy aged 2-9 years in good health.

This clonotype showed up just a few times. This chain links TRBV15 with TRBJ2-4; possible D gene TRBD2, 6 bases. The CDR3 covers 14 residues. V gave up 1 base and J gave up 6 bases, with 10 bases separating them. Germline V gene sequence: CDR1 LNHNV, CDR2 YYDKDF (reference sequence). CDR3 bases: TGTGCCACCAGCAGAGTCGGGGGTCGAAACATTCAGTACTTC. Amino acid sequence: CATSRVGGRNIQYF. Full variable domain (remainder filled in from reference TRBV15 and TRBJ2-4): DAMVIQNPRYQVTQFGKPVTLSCSQTLNHNVMYWYQQKSSQAPKLLFHYYDKDFNNEADTPDNFQSRRPNTSFCFLDIRSPGLGDTAMYLCATSRVGGRNIQYFGAGTRLSVL.

The CDR3 protein is CASTQGLAGGDTQYF. CDR3 in DNA: TGTGCCAGCACCCAGGGACTAGCGGGGGGCGATACGCAGTATTTT. This chain joins TRBV3-1 and TRBJ2-3; TRBD2 matches at 15 bases. The CDR3 is 15 amino acids. V was clipped by 7 bases and J by 6 bases; unmatched bases: 5. Germline-derived CDR1 and CDR2 are LGHDT and YNNKEL (reference sequence).

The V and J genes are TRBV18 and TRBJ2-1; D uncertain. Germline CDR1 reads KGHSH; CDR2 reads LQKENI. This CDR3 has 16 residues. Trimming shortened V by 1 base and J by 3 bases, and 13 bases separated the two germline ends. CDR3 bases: TGTGCCAGCTCACCACGGGTACCCTACTACTACAATGAGCAGTTCTTC. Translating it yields CASSPRVPYYYNEQFF. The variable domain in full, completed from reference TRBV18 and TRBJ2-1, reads NAGVMQNPRHLVRRRGQEARLRCSPMKGHSHVYWYRQLPEEGLKFMVYLQKENIIDESGMPKERFSAEFPKEGPSILRIQQVVRGDSAAYFCASSPRVPYYYNEQFFGPGTRLTVL.

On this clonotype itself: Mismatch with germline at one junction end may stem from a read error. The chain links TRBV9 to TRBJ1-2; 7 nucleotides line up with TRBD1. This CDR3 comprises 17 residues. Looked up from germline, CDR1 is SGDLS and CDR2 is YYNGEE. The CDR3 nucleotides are TGTGCCAGCAGCTACGACAGGGAGAGGGGGAAAGGGGATGGCCACACCTTC. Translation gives CASSYDRERGKGDGHTF.

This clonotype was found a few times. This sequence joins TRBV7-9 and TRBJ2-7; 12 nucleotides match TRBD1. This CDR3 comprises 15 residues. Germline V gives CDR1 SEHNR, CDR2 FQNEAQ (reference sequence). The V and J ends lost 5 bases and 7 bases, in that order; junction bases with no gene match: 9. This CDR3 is CASSGAGTGGGEQYF. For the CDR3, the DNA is TGTGCCAGCAGCGGAGCCGGGACAGGGGGCGGGGAGCAGTACTTC.

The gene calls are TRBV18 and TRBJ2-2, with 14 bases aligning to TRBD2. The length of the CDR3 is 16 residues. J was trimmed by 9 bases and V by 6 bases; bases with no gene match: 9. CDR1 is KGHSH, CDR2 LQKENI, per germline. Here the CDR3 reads CASSEGLAGVYRELFF. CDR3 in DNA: TGTGCCAGCTCGGAGGGACTAGCGGGAGTATACCGGGAGCTGTTTTTT.

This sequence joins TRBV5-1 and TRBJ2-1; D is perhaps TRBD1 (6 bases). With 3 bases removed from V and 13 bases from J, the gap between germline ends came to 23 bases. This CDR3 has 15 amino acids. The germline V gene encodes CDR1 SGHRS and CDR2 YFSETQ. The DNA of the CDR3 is TGCGCCAGCAGCTCTAACCCACGACAGGACCCCAGTCAGTTCTTC. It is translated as CASSSNPRQDPSQFF.

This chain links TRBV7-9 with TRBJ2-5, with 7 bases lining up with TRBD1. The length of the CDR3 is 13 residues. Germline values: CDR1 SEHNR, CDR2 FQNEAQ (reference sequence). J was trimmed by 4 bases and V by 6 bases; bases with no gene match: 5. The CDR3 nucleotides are TGTGCCAGCAGACCCGGGACAGTAGAGACCCAGTACTTC. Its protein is CASRPGTVETQYF.

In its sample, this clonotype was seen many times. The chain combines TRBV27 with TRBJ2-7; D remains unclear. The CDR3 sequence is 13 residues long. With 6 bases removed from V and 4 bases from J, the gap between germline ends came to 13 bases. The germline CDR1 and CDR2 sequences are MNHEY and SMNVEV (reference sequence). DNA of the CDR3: TGTGCCAGCAGCTTAGGTGGTGGGTACGAGCAGTACTTC. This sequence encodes CASSLGGGYEQYF.

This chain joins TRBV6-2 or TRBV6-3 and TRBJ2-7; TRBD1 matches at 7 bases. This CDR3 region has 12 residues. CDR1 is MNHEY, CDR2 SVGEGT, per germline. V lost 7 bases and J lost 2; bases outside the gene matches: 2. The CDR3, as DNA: TGTGCCAGCAAGACAGGGACCTACGAGCAGTACTTC. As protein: CASKTGTYEQYF.

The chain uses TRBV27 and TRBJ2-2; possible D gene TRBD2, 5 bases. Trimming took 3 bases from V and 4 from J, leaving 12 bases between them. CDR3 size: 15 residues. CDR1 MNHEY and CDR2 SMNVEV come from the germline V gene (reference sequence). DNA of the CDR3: TGTGCCAGCAGTTTTGAGTCCAGCGGCACCGGGGAGCTGTTTTTT. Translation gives CASSFESSGTGELFF.

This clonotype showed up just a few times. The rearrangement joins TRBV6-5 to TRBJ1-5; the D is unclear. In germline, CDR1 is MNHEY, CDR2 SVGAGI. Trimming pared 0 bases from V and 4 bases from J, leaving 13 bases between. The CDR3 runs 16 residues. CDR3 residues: CASSYSSSSLNQPQHF. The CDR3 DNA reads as TGTGCCAGCAGTTACTCGTCCAGCTCCCTTAATCAGCCCCAGCATTTT.

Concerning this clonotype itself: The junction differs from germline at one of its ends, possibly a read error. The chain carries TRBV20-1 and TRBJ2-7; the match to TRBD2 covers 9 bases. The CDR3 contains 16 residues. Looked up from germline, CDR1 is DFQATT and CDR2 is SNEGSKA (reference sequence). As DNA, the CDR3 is TGCAGTGCTAGAGATCGGCGGGAGGGTCCCTCCAACGAGCAGTACTTC. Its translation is CSARDRREGPSNEQYF.

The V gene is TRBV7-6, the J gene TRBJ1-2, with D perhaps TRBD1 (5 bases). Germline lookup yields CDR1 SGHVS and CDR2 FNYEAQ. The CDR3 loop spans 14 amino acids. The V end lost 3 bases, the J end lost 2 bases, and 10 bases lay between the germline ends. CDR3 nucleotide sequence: TGTGCCAGCAGCTTGTCTTCAGGGAACTATGGCTACACCTTC. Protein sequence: CASSLSSGNYGYTF.

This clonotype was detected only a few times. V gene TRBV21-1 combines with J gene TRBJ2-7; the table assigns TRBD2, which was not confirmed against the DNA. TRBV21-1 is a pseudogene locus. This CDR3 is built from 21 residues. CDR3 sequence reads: CASSKERDGGTSGGTIYEQYF. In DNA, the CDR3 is TGTGCCAGCAGCAAAGAACGGGACGGTGGGACTAGCGGGGGGACGATCTACGAGCAGTACTTC.

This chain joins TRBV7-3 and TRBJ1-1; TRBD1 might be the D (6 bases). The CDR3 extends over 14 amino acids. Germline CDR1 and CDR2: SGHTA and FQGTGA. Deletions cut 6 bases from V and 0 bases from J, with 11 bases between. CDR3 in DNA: TGTGCCAGCAGTGACGGGGGCATGAACACTGAAGCTTTCTTT. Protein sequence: CASSDGGMNTEAFF.

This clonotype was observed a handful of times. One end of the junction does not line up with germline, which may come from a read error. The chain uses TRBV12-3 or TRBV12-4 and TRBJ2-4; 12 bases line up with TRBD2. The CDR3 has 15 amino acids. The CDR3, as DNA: TGTGCCGGCAGTCCGGGACTAGCGGGCGCGGACATTCAGTACTTC. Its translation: CAGSPGLAGADIQYF.

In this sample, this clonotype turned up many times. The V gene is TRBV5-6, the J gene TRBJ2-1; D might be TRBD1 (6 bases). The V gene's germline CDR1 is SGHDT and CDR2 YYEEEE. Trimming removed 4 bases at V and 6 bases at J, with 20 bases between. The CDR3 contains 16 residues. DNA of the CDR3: TGTGCCAGCAGCCTAAACCGATCAGGCAGGGGCAATGAGCAGTTCTTC. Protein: CASSLNRSGRGNEQFF. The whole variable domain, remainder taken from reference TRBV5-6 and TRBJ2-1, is DAGVTQSPTHLIKTRGQQVTLRCSPKSGHDTVSWYQQALGQGPQFIFQYYEEEERQRGNFPDRFSGHQFPNYSSELNVNALLLGDSALYLCASSLNRSGRGNEQFFGPGTRLTVL.

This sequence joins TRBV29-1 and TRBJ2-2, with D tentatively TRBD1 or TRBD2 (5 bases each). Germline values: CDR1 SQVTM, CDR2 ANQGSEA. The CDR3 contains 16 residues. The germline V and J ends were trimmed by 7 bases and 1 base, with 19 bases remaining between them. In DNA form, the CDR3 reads TGCAGCGCCGAAGGGGTGGGGACCAAGAACACCGGGGAGCTGTTTTTT. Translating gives CSAEGVGTKNTGELFF.

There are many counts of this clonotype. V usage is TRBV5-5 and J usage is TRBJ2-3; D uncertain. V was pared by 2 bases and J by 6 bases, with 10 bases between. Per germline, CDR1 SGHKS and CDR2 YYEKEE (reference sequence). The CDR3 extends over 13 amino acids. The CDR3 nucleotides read TGTGCCAGCAGCTTAACGGGTATCGATACGCAGTATTTT. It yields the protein CASSLTGIDTQYF.

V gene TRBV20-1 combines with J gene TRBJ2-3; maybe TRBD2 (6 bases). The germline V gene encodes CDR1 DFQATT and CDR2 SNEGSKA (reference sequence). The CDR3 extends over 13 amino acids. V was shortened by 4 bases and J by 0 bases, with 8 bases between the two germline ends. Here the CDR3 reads CSAMGTSTDTQYF. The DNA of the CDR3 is TGCAGTGCTATGGGGACTAGCACAGATACGCAGTATTTT.

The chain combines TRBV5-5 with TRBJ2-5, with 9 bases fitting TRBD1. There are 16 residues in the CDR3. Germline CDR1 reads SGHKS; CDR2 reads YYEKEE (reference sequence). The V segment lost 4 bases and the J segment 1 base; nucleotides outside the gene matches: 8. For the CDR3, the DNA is TGTGCCAGCAGCCCGTCCCGGGACAGGGTCCAAGAGACCCAGTACTTC. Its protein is CASSPSRDRVQETQYF. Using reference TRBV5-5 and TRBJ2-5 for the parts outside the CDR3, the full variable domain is DAGVTQSPTHLIKTRGQQVTLRCSPISGHKSVSWYQQVLGQGPQFIFQYYEKEERGRGNFPDRFSARQFPNYSSELNVNALLLGDSALYLCASSPSRDRVQETQYFGPGTRLLVL.

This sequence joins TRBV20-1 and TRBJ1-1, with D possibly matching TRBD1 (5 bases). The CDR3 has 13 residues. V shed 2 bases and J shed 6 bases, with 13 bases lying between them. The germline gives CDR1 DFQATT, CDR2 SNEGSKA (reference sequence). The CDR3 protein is CSARRGGAAEAFF. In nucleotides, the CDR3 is TGCAGTGCTAGAAGGGGAGGGGCTGCTGAAGCTTTCTTT.

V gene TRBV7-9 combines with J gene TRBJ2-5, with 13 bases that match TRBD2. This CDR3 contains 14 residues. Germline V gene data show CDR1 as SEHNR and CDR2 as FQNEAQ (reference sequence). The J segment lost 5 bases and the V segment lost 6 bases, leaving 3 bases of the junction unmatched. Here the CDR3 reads CASSTSGGAETQYF. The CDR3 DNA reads TGTGCCAGCAGTACTAGCGGGGGGGCCGAGACCCAGTACTTC.

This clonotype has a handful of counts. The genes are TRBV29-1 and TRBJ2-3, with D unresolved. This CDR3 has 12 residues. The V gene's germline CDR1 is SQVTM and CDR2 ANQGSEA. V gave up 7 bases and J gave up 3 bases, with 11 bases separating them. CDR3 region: CSAGLGTDTQYF. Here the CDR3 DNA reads TGCAGCGCTGGTCTGGGAACAGATACGCAGTATTTT.

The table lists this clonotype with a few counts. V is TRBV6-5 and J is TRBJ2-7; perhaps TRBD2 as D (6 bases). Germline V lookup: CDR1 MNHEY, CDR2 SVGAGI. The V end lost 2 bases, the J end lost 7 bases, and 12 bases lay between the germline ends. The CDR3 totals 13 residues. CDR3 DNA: TGTGCCAGCAGTTACGGGGGAGGTGGAGAGCAGTACTTC. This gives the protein CASSYGGGGEQYF.

The CDR3 coding sequence is TGTGCCAGCAGGAGCATGGGGGACCTCTCCTACAATGAGCAGTTCTTC. This encodes CASRSMGDLSYNEQFF. The rearrangement uses TRBV6-6 and TRBJ2-1, with D perhaps TRBD1 or TRBD2 (5 bases each). The CDR3 covers 16 residues. CDR1 is MNHNY, CDR2 SVGAGI, per germline (reference sequence). The V gene lost 6 bases and the J gene lost 0 bases, with 15 bases spanning the gap.

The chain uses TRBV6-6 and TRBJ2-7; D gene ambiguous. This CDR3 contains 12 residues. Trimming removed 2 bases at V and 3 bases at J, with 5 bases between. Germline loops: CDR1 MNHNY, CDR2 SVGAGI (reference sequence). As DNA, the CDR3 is TGTGCCAGCAGTTACACGAACTACGAGCAGTACTTC. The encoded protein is CASSYTNYEQYF.

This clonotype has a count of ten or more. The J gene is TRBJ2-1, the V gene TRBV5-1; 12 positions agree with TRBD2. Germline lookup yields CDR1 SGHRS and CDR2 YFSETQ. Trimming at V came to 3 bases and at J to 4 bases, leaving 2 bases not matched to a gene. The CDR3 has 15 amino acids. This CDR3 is CASSYTSGGYNEQFF. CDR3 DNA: TGCGCCAGCAGCTATACTAGCGGGGGGTACAATGAGCAGTTCTTC.

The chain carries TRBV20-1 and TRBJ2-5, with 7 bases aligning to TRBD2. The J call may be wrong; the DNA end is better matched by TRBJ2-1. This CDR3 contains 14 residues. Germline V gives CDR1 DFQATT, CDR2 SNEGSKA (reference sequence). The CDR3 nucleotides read TGCAGTGCGTTAACTCGGCAGGGAGGGAATGAGCAGTTCTTC. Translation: CSALTRQGGNEQFF.